This T cell receptor (beta chain) was captured by sequencing in a study of blood T cell repertoires in COVID-19. Overall study context: All recovered Cohort 3 donors got two negative PCRs, got clearance, or saw symptom resolution. Samples came from the United States, Italy and Spain, spanning acute and convalescent COVID-19. From T cells, B-cell-depleted T cells, or PBMCs came the material, which was cDNA or gDNA.

Method: immunoSEQ multiplex PCR; TCRdb's copy keeps in-frame clones and lacks some. This sample has 350,000 to 400,000 clones; 87% occur once, and the top ten carry around 2%. The CDR3 has 15 amino acids. J was trimmed by 5 bases and V by 1 base; bases with no gene match: 5. The germline V gene encodes CDR1 SGHRS and CDR2 YFSETQ. Ages ranged from about 18 to 89 years, with residence in around 24 US areas. The sequence was obtained from a man in his forties in a cohort exposed to, infected with or recovered from COVID-19 (not recorded which). Input material: PBMCs or T cells enriched from blood (not recorded which). The chain has TRBV5-1 and TRBJ2-7; 11 positions match TRBD2. For the CDR3, the DNA is TGCGCCAGCAGCTTGTCCCTAGCGGGAGGAGACGAGCAGTACTTC. Protein: CASSLSLAGGDEQYF.